The 4 T cell receptor beta chains below come from one sample, sequenced in a study of blood T cell repertoires in COVID-19. The repertoire was sequenced with immunoSEQ multiplex PCR; TCRdb's copy has only in-frame clones and lacks some. The sample lists approximately 130,000 clones, around 81% occurring once. Sequenced input: peripheral blood. The receptors were sampled from a human donor in a cohort sampled during active COVID-19.

The chain is built from TRBV5-6 and TRBJ1-6, with unresolved D. Trimming left V 1 base short and J 8 bases short, with 10 bases between. CDR1 and CDR2 from the germline V gene are SGHDT and YYEEEE. The CDR3 sequence is 14 residues long. The CDR3 reads CASSLPGLYSPLHF. The CDR3 DNA follows: TGTGCCAGCAGCTTGCCGGGGTTGTATTCACCCCTCCACTTT.

V gene TRBV11-2 combines with J gene TRBJ1-1, with D tentatively TRBD1 (5 bases). The V and J ends lost 3 bases and 1 base respectively, with 9 bases between them. Germline values: CDR1 SGHAT, CDR2 FQNNGV. The CDR3 consists of 14 residues. The CDR3 region is CASSFTGENTEAFF. In DNA, the CDR3 is TGTGCCAGCAGCTTCACAGGTGAGAACACTGAAGCTTTCTTT.

The chain uses TRBV5-4 and TRBJ2-7, with D uncertain. In germline, CDR1 is SGHNT, CDR2 YYREEE (reference sequence). Trimming stripped 1 base from V and 1 base from J, with 3 bases between. CDR3 length equals 12 residues. The CDR3 nucleotides read TGTGCCAGCAGCTTGTTATCCTACGAGCAGTACTTC. Translated: CASSLLSYEQYF.

The chain links TRBV6-5 to TRBJ1-5; 10 nucleotides align to TRBD1. The CDR3 contains 14 residues. Per germline, CDR1 MNHEY and CDR2 SVGAGI. V was clipped by 4 bases and J by 5 bases; unmatched bases: 2. CDR3 region: CASSLGQGYQPQHF. The CDR3 DNA reads TGTGCCAGCAGTTTGGGACAGGGGTATCAGCCCCAGCATTTT.